This T cell receptor (beta chain) came from a study of Graves' ophthalmopathy and Graves' hyperthyroidism (dated by TCRdb to between 2018 and 2020). For the wider study: Stable hyperthyroidism was defined as no progression to ophthalmopathy within 18 months of follow-up. After sampling, hyperthyroidism patients received methimazole starting at 30 mg daily, and ophthalmopathy patients received high-dose intravenous methylprednisolone. An independent validation cohort was composed of approximately 19 hyperthyroidism patients and more than 15 patients who later progressed from hyperthyroidism to ophthalmopathy. The study used signatures of the TCR beta repertoire to tell Graves' ophthalmopathy apart from Graves' hyperthyroidism and to predict which patients would progress to ophthalmopathy. To explore V-J signatures that separate ophthalmopathy from hyperthyroidism, a discovery set of about a hundred patients was enrolled, consisting of about 45 with ophthalmopathy and around 57 with stable hyperthyroidism. In over 5 hyperthyroidism patients, the T-cell repertoire of thyroid tissue was compared with the T-cell repertoire of blood. In total, 135 blood samples were TCR-sequenced: 43 ophthalmopathy, some 75 hyperthyroidism and some 17 hyperthyroidism-to-ophthalmopathy patients. Here is what the overall study found, with its caveats: Most of the expanded thyroid clonotypes with a frequency above 0.001 were also detected in blood, and it was suggested that the thyroid immune response may be reflected by blood repertoires. In validation, the model predicted ophthalmopathy progression with about 71% sensitivity and around 72% specificity; eleven to twelve predicted patients were CT-confirmed with GO in a median of 6.5 months. Sample size was not predetermined statistically, and investigators were not blinded to group allocation. In cross-validation, the 13-signature model distinguished ophthalmopathy from stable hyperthyroidism with 85% to 90% sensitivity and nearly 82% specificity, and in the test set the corresponding values were about 80% and 75%.

Concerning this clonotype: Its binding antigen is unknown. No per-base quality is available; no much larger clone lies one base away.

For repertoire sequencing, TCR beta CDR3 regions were amplified from RNA transcripts. The first round was an RT-PCR using HTBI primers with the Qiagen OneStep RT-PCR kit, and this first round was followed by a second-round multiplex PCR, then size selection and purification. Sequencing of the libraries was carried out on an Illumina HiSeq2000 in paired-end mode with 100 bp reads. The study's own analysis went as follows. SOAPnuke was used for read processing, and reads with adapters, uncalled bases, a mean Phred below 15, or no exact constant-primer or identifier match were discarded. High-quality paired reads were merged with COPE v1.2.5. Each unique nucleotide sequence was treated as a clonotype, and MiTCR v1.1 was used to align the clonotypes to the IMGT TRB V, D and J references. Analysis was restricted to V-J combinations with a frequency above 0.0001, which covered about 99% of repertoires. For each V-J combination, a TCR clonal expansion and chaos score was defined as F50 clonal expansion divided by the chaos observed in the TCRdist matrix. Welch's t-statistics and random forest were used to reduce features to over ten V-J combinations, which were fed into a naive Bayes classifier. Thyroid-blood repertoire similarity was quantified with the Morisita-Horn index. The public reads were quality trimmed at Q25 with fastp and then assembled into clones with MiXCR by TCRdb, keeping productive beta chains. Rows with one shared CDR3 protein collapse into an entry with the most common genes and DNA. The V and J calls follow TCRdb's processing rather than the paper's. The sample table contains over a million distinct CDR3 sequences; only one count was recorded for 36% of them. 8.5% to 14% of the sample is held by the ten biggest clonotypes.

The CDR3 sequence holds 12 residues, the cysteine and phenylalanine included. The sequence is cut down to CDR3 DNA, 36 bases in frame from base 1. From a lookup of the germline V gene, CDR1 and CDR2 are MGHDK and SYGVNS. The junction shows trimming of 7 bases on V and 7 bases on J, plus 13 bases between the germline ends. Patients with hyperthyroidism were aged 18 to 65 years, had been newly diagnosed, and had a disease duration of less than 2 months. Anyone with other autoimmune diseases, uncontrolled infections, pregnancy or lactation was excluded from the study. Diagnosis was based on clinical symptoms, serum thyroxine, TRAb, thyroid ultrasound and orbital computed tomography. Trizol reagent was used to extract the total RNA, and its quality was then checked on an Agilent 2100 Bioanalyzer.

The sequence was collected from an adult man with Graves' hyperthyroidism. The sequence is built from TRBV25-1 and TRBJ2-5; the D segment could be TRBD2, given 5 matching bases. The sequenced sample consisted of peripheral blood or thyroid tissue (not recorded which). The CDR3 sequence is CASTLREATQYF. The nucleotides read TGTGCCAGCACCCTTCGGGAAGCGACCCAGTACTTC. With the rest looked up from the reference TRBV25-1 and TRBJ2-5 genes rather than sequenced, the full variable domain is EADIYQTPRYLVIGTGKKITLECSQTMGHDKMYWYQQDPGMELHLIHYSYGVNSTEKGDLSSESTVSRIRTEHFPLTLESARPSHTSQYLCASTLREATQYFGPGTRLLVL.